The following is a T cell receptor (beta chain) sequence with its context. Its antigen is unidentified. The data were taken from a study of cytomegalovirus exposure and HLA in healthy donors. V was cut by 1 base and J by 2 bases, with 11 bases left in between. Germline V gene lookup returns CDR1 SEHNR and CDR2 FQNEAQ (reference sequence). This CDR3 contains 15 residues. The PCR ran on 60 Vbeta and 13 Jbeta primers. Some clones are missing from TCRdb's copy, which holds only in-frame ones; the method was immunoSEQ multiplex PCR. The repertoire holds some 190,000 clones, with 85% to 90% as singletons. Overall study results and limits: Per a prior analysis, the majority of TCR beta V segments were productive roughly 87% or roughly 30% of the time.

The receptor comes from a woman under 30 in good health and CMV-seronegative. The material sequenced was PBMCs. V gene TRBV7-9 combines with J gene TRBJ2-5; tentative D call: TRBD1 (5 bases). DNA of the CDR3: TGTGCCAGCAGCTTAGGATACCAGGGTCAAGAGACCCAGTACTTC. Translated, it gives CASSLGYQGQETQYF.